One sample yielded the 15 T cell receptor beta chains listed below, sequenced in a study of blood T cell repertoires in COVID-19. Profiled with immunoSEQ multiplex PCR; TCRdb holds only in-frame clones, not every one. The sample holds under 300,000 clones, 80% to 90% seen once. Sequencing was carried out using peripheral blood. The source of these receptors is a middle-aged woman who had recovered from COVID-19.

This clone is a singleton in its sample. V is TRBV19 and J is TRBJ1-1; D might be TRBD1 (6 bases). The V end lost 8 bases, the J end lost 3 bases, and 16 bases lay between the germline ends. The CDR3 consists of 14 residues. In germline, CDR1 is LNHDA, CDR2 SQIVND (reference sequence). CDR3 coding DNA: TGTGCCAGTCTCGGGGGGCGTTATGACACTGAAGCTTTCTTT. Amino acid sequence: CASLGGRYDTEAFF.

This chain uses TRBV11-3 with TRBJ1-2; unclear D gene. The germline V gene has CDR1 SGHNT and CDR2 YENEEA. The V gene lost 0 bases and the J gene lost 8 bases, with 10 bases spanning the gap. This CDR3 is 13 amino acids long. The CDR3: CASSLEAQRGYTF. The CDR3 nucleotides are TGTGCCAGCAGCTTAGAGGCGCAGCGGGGCTACACCTTC.

The rearrangement links TRBV11-3 to TRBJ1-1; D may be TRBD1 (6 bases). Germline V gives CDR1 SGHNT, CDR2 YENEEA. Trimming shortened V by 5 bases and J by 4 bases, and 11 bases separated the two germline ends. The CDR3 loop spans 13 amino acids. The CDR3 region is CASSLDRTTEAFF. The CDR3 nucleotides read TGTGCCAGCAGCCTCGACAGGACCACTGAAGCTTTCTTT. Complete variable domain (other parts from reference TRBV11-3 and TRBJ1-1): EAGVVQSPRYKIIEKKQPVAFWCNPISGHNTLYWYLQNLGQGPELLIRYENEEAVDDSQLPKDRFSAERLKGVDSTLKIQPAELGDSAVYLCASSLDRTTEAFFGQGTRLTVV.

This clone was detected only once. This same CDR3 is encoded by further DNA sequences in the sample. CDR3 residues: CASSARGDSPLHF. The CDR3 DNA follows: TGTGCCAGCAGCGCCAGGGGAGATTCACCCCTCCACTTT. The J gene is TRBJ1-6, the V gene TRBV9, with D perhaps matching TRBD1 (6 bases). The germline V gene encodes CDR1 SGDLS and CDR2 YYNGEE. The CDR3 sequence is 13 residues long. The V end lost 3 bases, the J end lost 8 bases, and 9 bases lay between the germline ends.

The rearrangement links TRBV11-3 to TRBJ1-1, with 8 bases aligning to TRBD1. Germline CDR1 reads SGHNT; CDR2 reads YENEEA. The CDR3 has 13 amino acids. The J segment lost 11 bases and the V segment lost 5 bases, leaving 10 bases of the junction unmatched. The DNA for the CDR3 is TGTGCCAGCAGCCCCGGACAGGGTTGGGCGGCTTTCTTT. Protein sequence: CASSPGQGWAAFF.

The gene calls are TRBV18 and TRBJ2-7, with 11 bases aligning to TRBD1. The J segment lost 2 bases and the V segment lost 4 bases, leaving 1 base of the junction unmatched. CDR1 is KGHSH and CDR2 is LQKENI in the germline V gene. The CDR3 is 14 residues long. Written as DNA, the CDR3 is TGTGCCAGCTCACTGGACAGGGGGCCCTACGAGCAGTACTTC. This translates into CASSLDRGPYEQYF.

The rearrangement links TRBV7-3 to TRBJ2-1; tentative D call: TRBD1 (5 bases). The CDR3 extends over 14 amino acids. CDR1 and CDR2 (germline): SGHTA, FQGTGA. Trimming pared 4 bases from V and 8 bases from J, leaving 15 bases between. CDR3 nucleotides: TGTGCCAGCAGCTACTCGACAGTGGATGATGAGCAGTTCTTC. Amino acids: CASSYSTVDDEQFF.

This clone was detected a few times. The chain has TRBV7-9 and TRBJ2-2, with TRBD1 as a possible D gene (6 bases). CDR1 is SEHNR, CDR2 FQNEAQ, per germline (reference sequence). The V end lost 7 bases, the J end lost 2 bases, and 17 bases lay between the germline ends. The CDR3 loop spans 16 amino acids. CDR3 nucleotides: TGTGCCAGCACCCTCTTAGAACAGGGCAACACCGGGGAGCTGTTTTTT. It yields the protein CASTLLEQGNTGELFF. The full variable domain, with the rest looked up from reference TRBV7-9 and TRBJ2-2, is DTGVSQNPRHKITKRGQNVTFRCDPISEHNRLYWYRQTLGQGPEFLTYFQNEAQLEKSRLLSDRFSAERPKGSFSTLEIQRTEQGDSAMYLCASTLLEQGNTGELFFGEGSRLTVL.

The rearrangement links TRBV28 to TRBJ1-2, with D unresolved. This CDR3 has 12 residues. V dropped 2 bases and J dropped 8 bases, with 9 bases sitting between them. Germline V gene data show CDR1 as MDHEN and CDR2 as SYDVKM. CDR3 nucleotide sequence: TGTGCCAGCAGTTTAAGACACAAGGGCTACACCTTC. It codes for CASSLRHKGYTF.

There are a few counts of this clone. The chain's CDR3 is CASSFGLAGEQFF. As DNA, the CDR3 is TGTGCCAGCAGCTTTGGACTAGCGGGTGAGCAGTTCTTC. The V call is TRBV5-5, the J call TRBJ2-1; 11 nucleotides agree with TRBD2. Germline CDR1 reads SGHKS; CDR2 reads YYEKEE (reference sequence). With V trimmed by 2 bases and J by 9 bases, 1 base remained unmatched. The CDR3 covers 13 residues.

The gene calls are TRBV3-1 (or the pseudogene TRBV3-2) and TRBJ2-5; TRBD2 might be the D (6 bases). Looked up from germline, CDR1 is LGHDT and CDR2 is YNNKEL (reference sequence). V dropped 2 bases and J dropped 7 bases, with 11 bases sitting between them. This CDR3 spans 13 amino acids. In DNA form, the CDR3 reads TGTGCCAGCAGCCAACGGGGGTTGGGGACCCAGTACTTC. Translated, it gives CASSQRGLGTQYF.

V usage is TRBV18 and J usage is TRBJ2-7, with D unresolved. V was shortened by 4 bases and J by 1 base, with 8 bases between the two germline ends. The germline V gene has CDR1 KGHSH and CDR2 LQKENI. The CDR3 runs 13 residues. DNA for the CDR3: TGTGCCAGCTCACTGACAAATTCCTACGAGCAGTACTTC. It translates to CASSLTNSYEQYF. Based on the CDR3 plus reference TRBV18 and TRBJ2-7, the full variable domain is NAGVMQNPRHLVRRRGQEARLRCSPMKGHSHVYWYRQLPEEGLKFMVYLQKENIIDESGMPKERFSAEFPKEGPSILRIQQVVRGDSAAYFCASSLTNSYEQYFGPGTRLTVT.

V gene TRBV10-3 combines with J gene TRBJ2-5; TRBD1 agrees at 8 bases. The J segment lost 4 bases and the V segment lost 1 base, leaving 5 bases of the junction unmatched. Germline V gene lookup returns CDR1 ENHRY and CDR2 SYGVKD. This CDR3 is 15 amino acids long. CDR3 coding DNA: TGTGCCATCAGTGAGTTTGGACAGGGAGGAGAGACCCAGTACTTC. The encoded protein is CAISEFGQGGETQYF.

This chain connects TRBV6-5 to TRBJ1-3; 8 bases map to TRBD1. Germline V CDR1 and CDR2: MNHEY, SVGAGI. After removal of 0 bases from V and 7 bases from J, the junction contained 5 bases not matched to a gene. The CDR3 extends over 15 amino acids. In DNA, the CDR3 is TGTGCCAGCAGTTACTCATCAGGGGGCCAGAACACCATATATTTT. Protein product: CASSYSSGGQNTIYF.

The V and J genes are TRBV20-1 and TRBJ1-6, with D tentatively TRBD1 (6 bases). This CDR3 spans 12 amino acids. Trimming left V 3 bases short and J 8 bases short, with 8 bases between. Germline V lookup: CDR1 DFQATT, CDR2 SNEGSKA (reference sequence). CDR3 nucleotide sequence: TGCAGTGCTAGTTCAGGGGATTCACCCCTCCACTTT. It yields the protein CSASSGDSPLHF.